A single sample is the source of the 5 T cell receptor beta chains below, sequenced in a study of prognosis after radiotherapy for stage I lung cancer. Genomic DNA yielded TCR beta CDR3, amplified by two-round multiplex PCR. Round-one PCR had primers specific to each TRBV and TRBJ gene. Via MiXCR, TCRdb re-called the multiplex PCR reads, giving one row per CDR3 protein. The profile covers roughly 32,000 distinct CDR3 sequences, with around 40% appearing a single time and less than 20% taken by the ten largest. The sequencing here drew on PBMCs, taken before or after stereotactic body radiation therapy (not recorded which). These receptors all come from a donor of 50 years or more with non-small cell lung cancer.

This clonotype was counted ten times or more. The V call is TRBV20-1, the J call TRBJ1-1, with 8 bases that match TRBD1. Germline values: CDR1 DFQATT, CDR2 SNEGSKA (reference sequence). The length of the CDR3 is 15 residues. The J segment lost 1 base and the V segment lost 7 bases, leaving 11 bases of the junction unmatched. The CDR3 loop reads CSVPGQEVENTEAFF. CDR3 nucleotide sequence: TGCAGTGTTCCGGGACAGGAAGTTGAGAACACTGAAGCTTTCTTT.

This clonotype was detected many times. This sequence joins TRBV9 and TRBJ1-1; 8 nucleotides match TRBD1. Looked up from germline, CDR1 is SGDLS and CDR2 is YYNGEE. This CDR3 is built from 13 residues. V shed 1 base, J shed 7 bases, and the junction held 3 bases outside the gene matches. Here the CDR3 DNA reads TGTGCCAGCAGCGTACTCGGACAGGGTGAAGCTTTCTTT. Translating gives CASSVLGQGEAFF.

The V gene is TRBV2, the J gene TRBJ1-2; the D is unclear. Trimming left V 8 bases short and J 3 bases short, with 16 bases between. CDR1 and CDR2 from the germline V gene are SNHLY and FYNNEI. The CDR3 covers 14 residues. The CDR3 bases are TGTGCCAGCTTCAGTGGGCAGCCGTACTATGGCTACACCTTC. Protein product: CASFSGQPYYGYTF.

This clonotype has ten or more counts. The rearrangement joins TRBV7-8 to TRBJ2-7; 9 bases are shared with TRBD1. The trim removed 0 bases at V and 2 bases at J, leaving 5 bases unmatched. There are 16 residues in the CDR3. Germline V lookup: CDR1 SGHVS, CDR2 FQNEAQ. DNA of the CDR3: TGTGCCAGCAGCTTAGCTTCTGGGACAGGGACCTACGAGCAGTACTTC. It is translated as CASSLASGTGTYEQYF.

Ten or more counts support this clonotype. The rearrangement uses TRBV11-2 and TRBJ2-7; TRBD2 agrees at 10 bases. From germline, CDR1 is SGHAT and CDR2 FQNNGV. The CDR3 runs 18 residues. Unmatched junction bases numbered 14, after V lost 2 bases and J lost 4 bases. CDR3 nucleotide sequence: TGTGCCAGCAGCTTAAATAGTCCCGGGACTAGCGAATTTTACGAGCAGTACTTC. Residues: CASSLNSPGTSEFYEQYF. Looking up the rest from reference TRBV11-2 and TRBJ2-7 gives the full variable domain: EAGVAQSPRYKIIEKRQSVAFWCNPISGHATLYWYQQILGQGPKLLIQFQNNGVVDDSQLPKDRFSAERLKGVDSTLKIQPAKLEDSAVYLCASSLNSPGTSEFYEQYFGPGTRLTVT.